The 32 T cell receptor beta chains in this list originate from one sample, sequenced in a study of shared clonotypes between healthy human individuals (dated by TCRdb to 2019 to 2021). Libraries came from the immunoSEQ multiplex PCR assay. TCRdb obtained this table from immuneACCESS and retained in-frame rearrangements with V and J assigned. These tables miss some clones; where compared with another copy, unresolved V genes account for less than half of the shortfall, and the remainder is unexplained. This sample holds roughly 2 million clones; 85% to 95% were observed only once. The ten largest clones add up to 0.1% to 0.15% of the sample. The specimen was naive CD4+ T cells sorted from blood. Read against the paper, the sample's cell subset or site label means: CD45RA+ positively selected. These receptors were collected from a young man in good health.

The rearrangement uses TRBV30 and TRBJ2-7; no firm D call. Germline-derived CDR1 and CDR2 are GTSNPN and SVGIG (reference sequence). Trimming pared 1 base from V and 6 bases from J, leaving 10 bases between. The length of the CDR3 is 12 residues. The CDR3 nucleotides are TGTGCCTGGAGTGAAGGGAAATCCGAGCAGTACTTC. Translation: CAWSEGKSEQYF.

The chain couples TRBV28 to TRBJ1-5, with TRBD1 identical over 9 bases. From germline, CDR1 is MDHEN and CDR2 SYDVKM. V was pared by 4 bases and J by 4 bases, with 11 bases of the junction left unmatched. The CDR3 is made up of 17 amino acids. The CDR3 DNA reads TGTGCCAGCAGTTCCTACTCCGGGACAGGGCTAAATCAGCCCCAGCATTTT. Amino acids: CASSSYSGTGLNQPQHF.

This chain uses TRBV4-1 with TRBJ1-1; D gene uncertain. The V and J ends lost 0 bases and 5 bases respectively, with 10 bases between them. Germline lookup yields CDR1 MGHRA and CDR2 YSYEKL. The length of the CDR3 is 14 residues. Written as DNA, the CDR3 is TGCGCCAGCAGCCAAGAACTGGTCGGGACTGAAGCTTTCTTT. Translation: CASSQELVGTEAFF.

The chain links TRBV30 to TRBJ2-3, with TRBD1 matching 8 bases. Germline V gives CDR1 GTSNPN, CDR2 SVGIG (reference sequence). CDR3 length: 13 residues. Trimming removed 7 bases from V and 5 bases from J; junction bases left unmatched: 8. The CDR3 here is CASTGVAGDTQYF. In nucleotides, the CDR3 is TGTGCCTCGACAGGGGTTGCCGGAGATACGCAGTATTTT.

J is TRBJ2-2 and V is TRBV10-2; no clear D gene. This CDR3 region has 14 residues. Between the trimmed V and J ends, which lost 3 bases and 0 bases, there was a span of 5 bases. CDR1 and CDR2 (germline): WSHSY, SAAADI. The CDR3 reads CASSDRPNTGELFF. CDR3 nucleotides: TGCGCCAGCAGTGACAGACCGAACACCGGGGAGCTGTTTTTT.

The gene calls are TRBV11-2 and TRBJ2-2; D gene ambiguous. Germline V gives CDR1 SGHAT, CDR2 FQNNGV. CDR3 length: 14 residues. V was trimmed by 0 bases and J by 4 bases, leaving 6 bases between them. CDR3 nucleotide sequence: TGTGCCAGCAGCTTAGATGGGCCCACCGGGGAGCTGTTTTTT. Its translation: CASSLDGPTGELFF.

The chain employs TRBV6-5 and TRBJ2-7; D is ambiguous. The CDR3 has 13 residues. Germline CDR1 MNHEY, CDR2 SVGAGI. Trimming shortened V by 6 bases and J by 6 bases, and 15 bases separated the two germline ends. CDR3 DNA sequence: TGTGCCAGCAGCACCGGCCCCTCGGGCGAGCAGTACTTC. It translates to CASSTGPSGEQYF.

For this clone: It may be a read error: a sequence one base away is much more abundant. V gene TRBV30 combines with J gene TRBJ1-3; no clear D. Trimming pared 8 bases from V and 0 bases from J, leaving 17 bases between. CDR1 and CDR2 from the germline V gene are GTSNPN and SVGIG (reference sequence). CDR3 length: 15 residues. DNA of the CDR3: TGTGCCCGAACGGACGAACTTACCTCTGGAAACACCATATATTTT. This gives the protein CARTDELTSGNTIYF. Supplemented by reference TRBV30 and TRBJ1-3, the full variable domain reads SQTIHQWPATLVQPVGSPLSLECTVEGTSNPNLYWYRQAAGRGLQLLFYSVGIGQISSEVPQNLSASRPQDRQFILSSKKLLLSDSGFYLCARTDELTSGNTIYFGEGSWLTVV.

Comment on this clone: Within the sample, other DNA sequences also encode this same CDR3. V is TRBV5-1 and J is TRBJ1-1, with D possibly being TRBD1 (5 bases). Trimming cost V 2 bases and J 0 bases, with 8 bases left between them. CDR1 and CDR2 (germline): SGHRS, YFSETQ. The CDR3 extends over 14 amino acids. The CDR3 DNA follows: TGCGCCAGCAGCTTAGCAGGGATGAACACTGAAGCTTTCTTT. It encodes CASSLAGMNTEAFF.

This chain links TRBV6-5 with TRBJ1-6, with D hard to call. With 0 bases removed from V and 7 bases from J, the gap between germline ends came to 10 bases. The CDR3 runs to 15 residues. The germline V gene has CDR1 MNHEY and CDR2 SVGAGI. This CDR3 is CASSYSGDGNSPLHF. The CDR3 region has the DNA TGTGCCAGCAGTTACTCGGGAGATGGGAATTCACCCCTCCACTTT.

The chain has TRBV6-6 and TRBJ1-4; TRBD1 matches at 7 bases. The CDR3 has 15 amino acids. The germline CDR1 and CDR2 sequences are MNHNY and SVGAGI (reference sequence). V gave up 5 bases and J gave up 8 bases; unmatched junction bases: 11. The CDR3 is CASSGRQGHDEKLFF. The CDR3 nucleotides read TGTGCCAGCAGTGGGAGACAGGGACATGACGAAAAACTGTTTTTT.

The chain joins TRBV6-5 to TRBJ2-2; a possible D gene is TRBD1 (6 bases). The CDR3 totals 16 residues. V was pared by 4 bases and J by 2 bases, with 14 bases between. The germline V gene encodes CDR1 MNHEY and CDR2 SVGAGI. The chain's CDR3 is CASSFLPGTNTGELFF. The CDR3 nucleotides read TGTGCCAGCAGTTTCCTCCCCGGGACAAACACCGGGGAGCTGTTTTTT.

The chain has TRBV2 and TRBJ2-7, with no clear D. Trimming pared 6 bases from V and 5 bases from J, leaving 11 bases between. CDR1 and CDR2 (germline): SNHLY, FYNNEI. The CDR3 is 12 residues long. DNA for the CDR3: TGTGCCAGCAGATATACGGCGGACGAGCAGTACTTC. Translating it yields CASRYTADEQYF.

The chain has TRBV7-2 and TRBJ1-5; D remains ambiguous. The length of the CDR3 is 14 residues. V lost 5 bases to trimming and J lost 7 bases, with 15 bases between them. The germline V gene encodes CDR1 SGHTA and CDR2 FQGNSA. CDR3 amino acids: CASSPYVWEQPQHF. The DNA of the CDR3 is TGTGCCAGCAGCCCTTACGTCTGGGAGCAGCCCCAGCATTTT.

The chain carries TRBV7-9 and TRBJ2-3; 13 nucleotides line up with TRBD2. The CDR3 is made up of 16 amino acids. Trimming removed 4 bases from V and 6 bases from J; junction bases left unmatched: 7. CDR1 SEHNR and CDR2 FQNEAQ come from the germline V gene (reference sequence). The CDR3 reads CASSSTSGRAGDTQYF. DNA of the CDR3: TGTGCCAGCAGCTCTACTAGCGGGAGGGCCGGGGATACGCAGTATTTT.

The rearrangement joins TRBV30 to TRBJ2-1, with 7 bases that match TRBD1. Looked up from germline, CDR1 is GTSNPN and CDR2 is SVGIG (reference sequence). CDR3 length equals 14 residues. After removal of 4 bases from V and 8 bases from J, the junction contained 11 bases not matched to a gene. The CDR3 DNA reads TGTGCCTGGAACCTCGTAGGGGGCCGGGATGAGCAGTTCTTC. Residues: CAWNLVGGRDEQFF. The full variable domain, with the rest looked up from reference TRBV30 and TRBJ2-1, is SQTIHQWPATLVQPVGSPLSLECTVEGTSNPNLYWYRQAAGRGLQLLFYSVGIGQISSEVPQNLSASRPQDRQFILSSKKLLLSDSGFYLCAWNLVGGRDEQFFGPGTRLTVL.

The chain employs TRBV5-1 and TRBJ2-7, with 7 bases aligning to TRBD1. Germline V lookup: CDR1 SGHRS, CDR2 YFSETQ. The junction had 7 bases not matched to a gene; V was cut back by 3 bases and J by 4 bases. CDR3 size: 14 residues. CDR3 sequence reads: CASSSLTGWYEQYF. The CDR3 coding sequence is TGCGCCAGCAGCTCACTGACAGGGTGGTACGAGCAGTACTTC.

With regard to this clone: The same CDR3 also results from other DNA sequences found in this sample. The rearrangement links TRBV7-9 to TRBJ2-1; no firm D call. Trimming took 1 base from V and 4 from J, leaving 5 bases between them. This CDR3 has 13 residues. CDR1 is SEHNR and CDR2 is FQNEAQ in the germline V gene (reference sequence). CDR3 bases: TGTGCCAGCAGCTTAGAGGCTTACAATGAGCAGTTCTTC. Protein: CASSLEAYNEQFF.

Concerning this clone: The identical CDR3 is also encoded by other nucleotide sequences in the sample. This CDR3 reads CASSLGTGMNTEAFF. In DNA, the CDR3 is TGCGCCAGCAGCTTGGGGACAGGAATGAACACTGAAGCTTTCTTT. The V gene is TRBV5-1, the J gene TRBJ1-1, with 7 positions matching TRBD1. This CDR3 spans 15 amino acids. From germline, CDR1 is SGHRS and CDR2 YFSETQ. With V trimmed by 0 bases and J by 0 bases, 2 bases remained unmatched.

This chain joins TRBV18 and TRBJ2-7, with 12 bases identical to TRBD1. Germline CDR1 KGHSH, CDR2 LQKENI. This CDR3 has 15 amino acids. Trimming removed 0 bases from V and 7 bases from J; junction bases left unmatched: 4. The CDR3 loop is CASSPPGQGAEEQYF. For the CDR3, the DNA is TGTGCCAGCTCACCACCGGGACAGGGGGCTGAAGAGCAGTACTTC.

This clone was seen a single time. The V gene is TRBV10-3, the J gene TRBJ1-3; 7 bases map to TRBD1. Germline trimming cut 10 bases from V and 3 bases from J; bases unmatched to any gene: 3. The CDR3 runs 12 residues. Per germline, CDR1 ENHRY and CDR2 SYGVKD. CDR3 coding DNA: TGTGCCACACAGGGGAGTGGAAACACCATATATTTT. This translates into CATQGSGNTIYF.

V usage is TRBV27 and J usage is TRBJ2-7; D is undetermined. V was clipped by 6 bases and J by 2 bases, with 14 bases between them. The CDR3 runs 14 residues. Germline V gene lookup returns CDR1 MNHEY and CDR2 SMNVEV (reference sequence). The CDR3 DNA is TGTGCCAGCAGGAGACCGGGTCTTCCCTACGAGCAGTACTTC. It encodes CASRRPGLPYEQYF.

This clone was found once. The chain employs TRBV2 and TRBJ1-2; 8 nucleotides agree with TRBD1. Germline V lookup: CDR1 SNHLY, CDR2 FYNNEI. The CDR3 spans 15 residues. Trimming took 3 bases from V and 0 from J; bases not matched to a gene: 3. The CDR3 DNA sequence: TGTGCCAGCAGTGAGAGGGGACAGGCTAACTATGGCTACACCTTC. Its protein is CASSERGQANYGYTF.

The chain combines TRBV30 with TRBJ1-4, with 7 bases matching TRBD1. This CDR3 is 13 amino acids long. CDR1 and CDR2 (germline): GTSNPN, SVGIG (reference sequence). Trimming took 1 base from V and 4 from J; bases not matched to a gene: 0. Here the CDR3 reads CAWSGDSNEKLFF. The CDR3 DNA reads TGTGCCTGGAGTGGGGACAGTAATGAAAAACTGTTTTTT.

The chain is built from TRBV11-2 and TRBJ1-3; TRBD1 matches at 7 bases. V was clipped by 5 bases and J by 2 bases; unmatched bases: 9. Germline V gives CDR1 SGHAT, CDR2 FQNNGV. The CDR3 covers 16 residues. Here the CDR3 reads CASSPTGTAPGNTIYF. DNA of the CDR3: TGTGCCAGCAGCCCGACCGGGACAGCACCTGGAAACACCATATATTTT.

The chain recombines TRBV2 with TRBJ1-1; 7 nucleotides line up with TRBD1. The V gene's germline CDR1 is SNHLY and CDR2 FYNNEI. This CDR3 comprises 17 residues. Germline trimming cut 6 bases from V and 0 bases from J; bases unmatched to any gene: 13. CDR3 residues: CASRYPRTGFMNTEAFF. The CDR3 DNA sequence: TGTGCCAGCAGATATCCCCGGACAGGCTTTATGAACACTGAAGCTTTCTTT.

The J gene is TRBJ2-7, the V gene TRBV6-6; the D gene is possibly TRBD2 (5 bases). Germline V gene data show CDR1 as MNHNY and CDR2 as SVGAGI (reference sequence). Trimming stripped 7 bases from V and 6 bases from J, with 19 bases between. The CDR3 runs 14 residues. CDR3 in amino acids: CASTSSGGPGEQYF. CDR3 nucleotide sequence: TGTGCCAGCACCTCGAGCGGAGGACCCGGCGAGCAGTACTTC.

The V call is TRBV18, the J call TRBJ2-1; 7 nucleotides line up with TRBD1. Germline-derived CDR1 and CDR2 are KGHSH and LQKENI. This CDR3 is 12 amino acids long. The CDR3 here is CATGQDYNEQFF. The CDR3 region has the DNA TGTGCGACTGGACAGGATTACAATGAGCAGTTCTTC.

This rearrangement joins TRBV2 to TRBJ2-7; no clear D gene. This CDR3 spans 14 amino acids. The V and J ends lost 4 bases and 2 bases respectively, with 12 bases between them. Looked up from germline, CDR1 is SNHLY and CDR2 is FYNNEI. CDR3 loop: CASSVSGATYEQYF. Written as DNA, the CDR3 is TGTGCCAGCAGTGTGTCAGGAGCTACCTACGAGCAGTACTTC.

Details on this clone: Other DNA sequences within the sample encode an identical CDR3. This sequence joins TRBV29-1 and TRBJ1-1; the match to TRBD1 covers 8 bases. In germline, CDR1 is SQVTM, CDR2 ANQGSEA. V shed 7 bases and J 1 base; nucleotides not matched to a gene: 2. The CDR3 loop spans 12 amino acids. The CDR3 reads CSADRGNTEAFF. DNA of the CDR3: TGCAGCGCCGACAGGGGGAACACTGAAGCTTTCTTT.

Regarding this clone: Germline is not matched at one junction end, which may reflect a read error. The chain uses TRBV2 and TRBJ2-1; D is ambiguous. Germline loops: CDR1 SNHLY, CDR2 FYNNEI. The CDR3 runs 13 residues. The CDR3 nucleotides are TGTGCCAGCAGCGTTGACTCCCACAATGAGCAGTTCTTC. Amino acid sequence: CASSVDSHNEQFF. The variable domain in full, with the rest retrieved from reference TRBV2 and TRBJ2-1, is EPEVTQTPSHQVTQMGQEVILRCVPISNHLYFYWYRQILGQKVEFLVSFYNNEISEKSEIFDDQFSVERPDGSNFTLKIRSTKLEDSAMYFCASSVDSHNEQFFGPGTRLTVL.

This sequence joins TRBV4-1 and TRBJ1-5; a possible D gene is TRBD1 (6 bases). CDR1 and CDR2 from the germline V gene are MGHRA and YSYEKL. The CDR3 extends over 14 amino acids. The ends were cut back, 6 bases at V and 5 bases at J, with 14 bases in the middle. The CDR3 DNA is TGCGCCAGCAGTCAGACAGGAGCATATCAGCCCCAGCATTTT. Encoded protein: CASSQTGAYQPQHF.